These T cell receptor beta chains were read from a single sample in a study of monozygotic twins with inflammatory bowel disease. Following a re-call of the 5' RACE reads, TCRdb has one entry per CDR3 protein and lacks DNA. Here the sample table reports a few hundred thousand distinct CDR3 sequences. Input material: blood. The receptors stem from a human donor with ulcerative colitis or Crohn's disease, or a healthy co-twin of an affected twin (not recorded which). Each CDR3 is given with its conserved first and last residue. Fields, in order: J gene, V gene, CDR3 protein.

j_gene: TRBJ2-4
v_gene: TRBV4-3
CDR3aa: CASSQEGTPGGAKNIQYF

j_gene: TRBJ2-4
v_gene: TRBV7-2
CDR3aa: CASSLGRTGGGSIQYF

j_gene: TRBJ1-4
v_gene: TRBV7-7
CDR3aa: CASSLGTGSEKLFF

j_gene: TRBJ1-6
v_gene: TRBV11-2
CDR3aa: CASSFGQGLNSPLHF

j_gene: TRBJ1-5
v_gene: TRBV12-3/TRBV12-4
CDR3aa: CASSLAGAPNQPQHF

j_gene: TRBJ2-1
v_gene: TRBV11-2
CDR3aa: CASSFQVSSYNEQFF

j_gene: TRBJ1-5
v_gene: TRBV2
CDR3aa: CASRQGNQPQHF

j_gene: TRBJ2-3
v_gene: TRBV3-1
CDR3aa: CASSQEVRNTDTQYF

j_gene: TRBJ1-3
v_gene: TRBV18
CDR3aa: CASSSPGGYGNTIYF

j_gene: TRBJ1-6
v_gene: TRBV6-5
CDR3aa: CASSYSTKVSPLHF

j_gene: TRBJ1-2
v_gene: TRBV9
CDR3aa: CASRPQVRGSTNYGYTF

j_gene: TRBJ2-2
v_gene: TRBV5-1
CDR3aa: CASSYDWTGELFF

j_gene: TRBJ2-5
v_gene: TRBV5-1
CDR3aa: CASSLEGQGQETQYF

j_gene: TRBJ2-5
v_gene: TRBV3-1
CDR3aa: CASSQAGLSGDQETQYF

j_gene: TRBJ1-4
v_gene: TRBV18
CDR3aa: CASSQRKLAGTTNEKLFF

j_gene: TRBJ2-2
v_gene: TRBV4-3
CDR3aa: CASSQGDASTGELFF

j_gene: TRBJ2-7
v_gene: TRBV20-1
CDR3aa: CSAPGLAGGYEQYF

j_gene: TRBJ2-7
v_gene: TRBV27
CDR3aa: CASRLTGEYEQYF

j_gene: TRBJ1-1
v_gene: TRBV4-3
CDR3aa: CASSQLRNLNTEAFF

j_gene: TRBJ2-2
v_gene: TRBV7-9
CDR3aa: CASSLPQEIGELFF

j_gene: TRBJ2-5
v_gene: TRBV4-1
CDR3aa: CASQGTAIFQETQYF

j_gene: TRBJ2-3
v_gene: TRBV27
CDR3aa: CASSILAGRTQYF

j_gene: TRBJ1-4
v_gene: TRBV6-5
CDR3aa: CASSYSSRGHEKLFF

j_gene: TRBJ2-1
v_gene: TRBV11-3
CDR3aa: CASSLDRELQYNEQFF